This T cell receptor delta chain was observed in a study of gamma-delta chains in newborns, infants, children. For the study at large: Polyclonal expansion of innate γδ T cells after birth follows microbial exposure.

This clone has only a few counts. TCRdb reanalysed the reads with CATT. Of a few thousand delta-chain clones listed, roughly 1.4% are singletons. This CDR3 spans 13 amino acids. V lost 1 base and J 6 bases, leaving 8 bases between the germline ends. Germline V gene data show CDR1 as GEAIGNYY and CDR2 as EKD. The sequencing input was blood. The genes are TRDV2 and TRDJ2, with a weak D call TRDD3 (6 bases). This clonotype was sampled from a child who was a newborn, infant or young child, either healthy, febrile or measles-vaccinated (not recorded which). The CDR3 sequence: CACDTGMAAQLFF. In DNA form, the CDR3 reads TGTGCCTGTGACACGGGGATGGCAGCACAACTCTTCTTT.